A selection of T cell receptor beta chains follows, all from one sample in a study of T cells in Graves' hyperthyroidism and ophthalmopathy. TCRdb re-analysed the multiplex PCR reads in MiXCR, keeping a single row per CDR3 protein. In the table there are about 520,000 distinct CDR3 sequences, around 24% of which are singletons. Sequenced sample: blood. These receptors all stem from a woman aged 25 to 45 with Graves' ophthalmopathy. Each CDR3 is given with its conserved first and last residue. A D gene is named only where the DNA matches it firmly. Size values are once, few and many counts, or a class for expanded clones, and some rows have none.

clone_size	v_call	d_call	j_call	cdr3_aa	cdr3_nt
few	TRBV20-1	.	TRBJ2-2	CSAREEGDTGELFF	TGCAGTGCTAGAGAAGAGGGGGACACCGGGGAGCTGTTTTTT
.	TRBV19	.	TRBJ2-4	CASSSNGWTDINIQYF	TGTGCCAGTTCCAGCAACGGCTGGACAGACATAAACATTCAGTACTTC
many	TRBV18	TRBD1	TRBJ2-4	CASSGQGKNIQYF	TGTGCCAGCTCGGGACAGGGGAAAAACATTCAGTACTTC
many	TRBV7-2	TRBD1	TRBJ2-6	CASSLAAVQGAGGANVLTF	TGTGCCAGCAGCTTAGCGGCGGTCCAGGGGGCTGGGGGGGCCAACGTCCTGACTTTC
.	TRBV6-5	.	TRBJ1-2	CASSYSTQGRGGYTF	TGTGCCAGCAGTTACTCGACTCAGGGGAGGGGTGGCTACACCTTC
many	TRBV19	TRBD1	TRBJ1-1	CASSPLGQPSSTEAFF	TGTGCCAGTAGCCCTCTGGGACAGCCGTCGAGCACTGAAGCTTTCTTT
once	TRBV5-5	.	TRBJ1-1	CASSLLRVGTEAFF	TGTGCCAGCAGCTTGCTCCGCGTGGGCACTGAAGCTTTCTTT
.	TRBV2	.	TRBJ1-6	CASSEARGDDNSPLHF	TGTGCCAGCAGTGAAGCGCGAGGGGACGATAATTCACCCCTCCACTTT
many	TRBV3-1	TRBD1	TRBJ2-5	CASSEDRGRETQYF	TGTGCCAGCAGCGAAGACAGGGGCCGAGAGACCCAGTACTTC
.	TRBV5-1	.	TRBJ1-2	CASSLDGLDYGYTF	TGCGCCAGCAGCTTGGATGGGTTGGACTATGGCTACACCTTC
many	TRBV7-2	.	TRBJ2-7	CASSFAQNSYEQYF	TGTGCCAGCAGCTTTGCCCAGAACTCCTACGAGCAGTACTTC
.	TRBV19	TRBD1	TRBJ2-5	CASSLGQADETQYF	TGTGCCAGTAGCCTGGGACAGGCCGACGAGACCCAGTACTTC
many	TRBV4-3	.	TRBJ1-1	CASSQELAVGGRTEAFF	TGCGCCAGCAGCCAAGAACTCGCTGTTGGAGGTAGGACTGAAGCTTTCTTT
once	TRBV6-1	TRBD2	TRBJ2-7	CASSAPGLAGYYEQYF	TGTGCCAGCAGTGCCCCGGGGCTAGCGGGGTACTACGAGCAGTACTTC
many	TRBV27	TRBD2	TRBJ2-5	CASSWGLAGEETQYF	TGTGCCAGCAGTTGGGGACTAGCGGGGGAAGAGACCCAGTACTTC
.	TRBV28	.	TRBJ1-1	CASSLADWDTEAFF	TGTGCCAGCAGTTTAGCTGACTGGGACACTGAAGCTTTCTTT
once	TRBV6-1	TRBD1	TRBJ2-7	CASSGPGQGIYEQYF	TGTGCCAGCAGTGGTCCGGGACAGGGGATCTACGAGCAGTACTTC
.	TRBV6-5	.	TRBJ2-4	CASSYSYRGGDIQYF	TGTGCCAGCAGTTACTCGTACAGGGGGGGAGACATTCAGTACTTC
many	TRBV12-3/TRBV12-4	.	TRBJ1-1	CASNWGIMNTEAFF	TGTGCCAGCAACTGGGGGATTATGAACACTGAAGCTTTCTTT
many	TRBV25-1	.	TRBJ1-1	CATSRQGGGTEAFF	TGTGCCACCTCTCGGCAGGGAGGTGGGACTGAAGCTTTCTTT
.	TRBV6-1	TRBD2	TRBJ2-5	CASTIRGSGRRKETQYF	TGTGCCAGCACCATACGGGGTAGCGGGAGACGTAAAGAGACCCAGTACTTC
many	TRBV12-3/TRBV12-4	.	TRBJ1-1	CASTPLNTEAFF	TGTGCCAGCACCCCATTGAACACTGAAGCTTTCTTT
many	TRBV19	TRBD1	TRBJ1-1	CATDREDTEAFF	TGTGCCACCGACAGGGAGGACACTGAAGCTTTCTTT
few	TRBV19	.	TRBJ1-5	CASSIDPRRNQPQHF	TGTGCCAGTAGTATAGATCCTCGACGGAATCAGCCCCAGCATTTT
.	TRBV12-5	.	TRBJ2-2	CASGKDRNTGELFF	TGTGCTAGTGGTAAGGACCGGAACACCGGGGAGCTGTTTTTT
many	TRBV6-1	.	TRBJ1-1	CASSPSGVSEAFF	TGTGCCAGCAGTCCATCAGGGGTCTCTGAAGCTTTCTTT
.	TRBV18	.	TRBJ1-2	CASSPFSNYGYTF	TGTGCCAGCTCACCATTTTCTAACTATGGCTACACCTTC
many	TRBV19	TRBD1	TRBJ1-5	CASSIEPQGVINSNQPQHF	TGTGCCAGTAGTATAGAGCCCCAGGGGGTAATTAATAGCAATCAGCCCCAGCATTTT
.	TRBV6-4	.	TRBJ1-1	CASSYSSQADTEAFF	TGTGCCAGCAGTTACTCTTCGCAGGCTGACACTGAAGCTTTCTTT
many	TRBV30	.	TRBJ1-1	CAWSAPRLEAFF	TGTGCCTGGAGTGCTCCGAGGCTTGAGGCTTTCTTT
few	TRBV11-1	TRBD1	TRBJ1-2	CASSLTGTGGVNYGYTF	TGTGCCAGCAGCTTAACCGGGACAGGGGGCGTTAACTATGGCTACACCTTC
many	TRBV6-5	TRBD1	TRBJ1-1	CASKTGQTNTEAFF	TGTGCCAGCAAAACGGGACAGACAAACACTGAAGCTTTCTTT
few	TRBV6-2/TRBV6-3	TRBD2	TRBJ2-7	CASSKTPLRENEQYF	TGTGCCAGCAGTAAAACCCCATTGCGGGAGAACGAGCAGTACTTC
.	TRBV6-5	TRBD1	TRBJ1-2	CASSFGTVFNYGYTF	TGTGCCAGCAGTTTCGGGACAGTCTTTAACTATGGTTACACCTTC
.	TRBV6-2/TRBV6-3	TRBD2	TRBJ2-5	CASSYFREGGETQYF	TGTGCCAGCAGTTACTTTCGGGAGGGCGGAGAGACCCAGTACTTC
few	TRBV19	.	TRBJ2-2	CASSPGPGGGKDSGELFF	TGTGCCAGTAGTCCCGGACCCGGTGGGGGCAAGGATTCCGGGGAGCTGTTTTTT
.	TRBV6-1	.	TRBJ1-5	CASRKDGTSNQPQHF	TGTGCCAGCAGGAAGGACGGCACTAGCAATCAGCCCCAGCATTTT
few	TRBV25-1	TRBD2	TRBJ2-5	CASSGVAGGIETQYF	TGTGCCAGCAGTGGGGTAGCGGGAGGTATAGAGACCCAGTACTTC
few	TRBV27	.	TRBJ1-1	CASSGETGLNTEAFF	TGTGCCAGCAGTGGAGAAACAGGGTTGAACACTGAAGCTTTCTTT
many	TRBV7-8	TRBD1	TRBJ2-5	CASSEGQGVTQYF	TGTGCCAGCAGCGAAGGACAGGGGGTTACCCAGTACTTC
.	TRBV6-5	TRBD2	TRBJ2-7	CASSYSRLASGEQYF	TGTGCCAGCAGTTACTCCCGACTAGCGAGTGGGGAGCAGTACTTC